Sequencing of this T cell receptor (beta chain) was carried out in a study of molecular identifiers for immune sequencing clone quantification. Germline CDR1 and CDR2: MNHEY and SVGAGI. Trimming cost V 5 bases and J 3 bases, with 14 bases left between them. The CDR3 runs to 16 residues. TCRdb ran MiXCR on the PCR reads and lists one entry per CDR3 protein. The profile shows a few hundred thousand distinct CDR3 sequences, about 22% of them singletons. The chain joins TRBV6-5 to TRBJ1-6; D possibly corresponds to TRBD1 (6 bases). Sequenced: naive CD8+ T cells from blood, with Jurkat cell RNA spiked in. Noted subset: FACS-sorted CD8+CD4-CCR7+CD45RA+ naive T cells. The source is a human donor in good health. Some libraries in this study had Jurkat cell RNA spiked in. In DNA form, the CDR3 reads TGTGCCAGCAGTAGGGAAACAGGGATCTATAATTCACCCCTCCACTTT. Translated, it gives CASSRETGIYNSPLHF.